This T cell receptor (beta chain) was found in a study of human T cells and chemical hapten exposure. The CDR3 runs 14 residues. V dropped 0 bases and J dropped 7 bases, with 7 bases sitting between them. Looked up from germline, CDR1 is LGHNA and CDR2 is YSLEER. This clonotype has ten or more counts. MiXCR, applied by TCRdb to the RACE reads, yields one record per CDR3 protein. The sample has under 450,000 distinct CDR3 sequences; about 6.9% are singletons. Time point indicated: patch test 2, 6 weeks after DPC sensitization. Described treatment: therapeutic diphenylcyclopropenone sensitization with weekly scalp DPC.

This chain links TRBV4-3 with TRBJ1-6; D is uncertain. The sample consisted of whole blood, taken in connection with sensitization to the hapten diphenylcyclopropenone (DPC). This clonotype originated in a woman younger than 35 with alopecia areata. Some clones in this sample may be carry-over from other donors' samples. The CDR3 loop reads CASSQEIENSPLHF. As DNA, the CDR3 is TGCGCCAGCAGCCAAGAAATCGAGAATTCACCCCTCCACTTT.